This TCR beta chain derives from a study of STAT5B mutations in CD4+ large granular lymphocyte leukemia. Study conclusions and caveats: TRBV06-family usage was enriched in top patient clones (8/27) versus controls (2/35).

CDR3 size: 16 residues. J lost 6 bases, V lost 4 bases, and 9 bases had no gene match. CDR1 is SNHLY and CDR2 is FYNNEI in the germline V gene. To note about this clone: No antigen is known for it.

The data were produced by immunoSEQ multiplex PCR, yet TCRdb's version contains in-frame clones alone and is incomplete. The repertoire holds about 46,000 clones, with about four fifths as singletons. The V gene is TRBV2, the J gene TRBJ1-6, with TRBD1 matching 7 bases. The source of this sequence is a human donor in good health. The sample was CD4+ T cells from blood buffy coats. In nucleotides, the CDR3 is TGTGCCAGCAGTGCAGAAGCCCGACAGGGTAATTCACCCCTCCACTTT. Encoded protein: CASSAEARQGNSPLHF.